Described below is a single TCR beta chain sequence and its context. At least ten counts were recorded for this clonotype. This receptor's antigen is unknown. No much larger clone is present one base from it, and per-base qualities are unavailable. This entry belongs to a study of breast tumors, draining lymph nodes, adjacent tissues (dated by TCRdb to about 2016). Regarding the research as a whole: TCR beta repertoires were compared across tumor, adjacent nontumor tissue and axillary lymph nodes obtained from breast cancer patients. The study aimed to assess the relationships and possible T-cell exchange between tumor, surrounding tissue and draining lymph node repertoires in human breast cancer.

The lymph node samples were taken from the axillary draining lymph nodes of breast cancer patients. For this chain, trimming is 4 bases at the V end and 5 bases at the J end, and the number of junction bases without a gene match is 12. According to the germline V gene, CDR1 reads SGHRS and CDR2 reads YFSETQ. The CDR3 starts with the cysteine, ends with the phenylalanine, and has 15 residues. The CDR3 DNA has 45 bases and is translated from base 1. The sample was run on an Illumina HiSeq 2000. TCR beta chain libraries were generated by multiplex PCR amplification. The amplified TCR beta chain products were analyzed by high-throughput sequencing. Using fastp at Q25 and MiXCR, TCRdb reprocessed the public reads and kept productive beta chains. Under each unique CDR3 protein, matching rows form one entry showing the most common genes and DNA. This sample lists about 130,000 distinct CDR3 sequences; 21% were detected once. Clones ranked in the top ten supply about 2.2% of the sample.

Overall results and qualifications from the work: The data were judged consistent with most tumor T cells deriving from the lymph node and then expanding within tumor tissue. The conclusion that tumor T cells originate in lymph nodes was framed as consistent with a hypothesis rather than directly demonstrated. In luminal-like breast cancer, tumor and nontumor tissue repertoires resembled each other significantly more than in basal-like breast cancer. Tumor T-cell repertoires showed less diversity than lymph node repertoires and more diversity than nontumor tissue repertoires, and tumor T-cell repertoires showed preferential V and J gene usage.

This receptor was taken from a female donor with breast cancer. Some clones in this sample may be carry-over from other donors' samples. Sequencing input: axillary lymph node tissue. The chain was built from TRBV5-1 and TRBJ2-7; 7 of the junction bases match TRBD2. CDR3 loop: CASSPFGGSLDEQYF. The DNA reads TGCGCCAGCAGCCCCTTTGGCGGGAGTTTAGACGAGCAGTACTTC.